One T cell receptor beta chain is described in this entry. Germline V CDR1 and CDR2: SGHDN, FVKESK. The length of the CDR3 is 14 residues. Trimming took off 5 bases at V and 3 bases at J, with 11 bases between the two ends. This specimen comes from a study of blood T cell repertoires in COVID-19. The data were produced by immunoSEQ multiplex PCR, yet TCRdb's version contains in-frame clones alone and is incomplete. The table lists some 280,000 clones, 70% to 90% of them singletons. The sample was peripheral blood. The chain combines TRBV14 with TRBJ1-5, with D uncertain. This sequence originates from a woman in her twenties or thirties with active or convalescent COVID-19. The DNA of the CDR3 is TGTGCCAGCAGCTCGGACGGGAACAATCAGCCCCAGCATTTT. It translates to CASSSDGNNQPQHF.